What follows are 3 T cell receptor beta chains derived from one specimen sequenced in a study of a mutant IDH1 vaccine in newly diagnosed glioma. The assay was immunoSEQ multiplex PCR, and TCRdb's table has in-frame clones only and misses some. The sample has around 56,000 clones, approximately 91% seen once; the top ten hold roughly 2.5%. Specified time point: baseline, week 1 (first vaccination visit). Regarding treatment: pre-vaccination baseline after standard-of-care therapy. The sample was PBMCs, taken from a glioma patient treated with radiotherapy, temozolomide or both. These receptors originate from a man in his forties or fifties with glioma.

This sequence joins TRBV7-2 and TRBJ2-7, with 7 bases identical to TRBD2. The V and J ends lost 3 bases and 3 bases, in that order; junction bases with no gene match: 17. Germline V gives CDR1 SGHTA, CDR2 FQGNSA. The CDR3 has 18 amino acids. DNA of the CDR3: TGTGCCAGCAGCTTTGGGGGGGAGACCATCTCCGAGGGCTACGAGCAGTACTTC. It is translated as CASSFGGETISEGYEQYF.

The V and J genes are TRBV6-1 and TRBJ2-1, with D perhaps TRBD2 (5 bases). In germline, CDR1 is MNHNS, CDR2 SASEGT. This CDR3 spans 15 amino acids. Trimming cost V 5 bases and J 7 bases, with 18 bases left between them. In DNA form, the CDR3 reads TGTGCCAGCAGTATACTCGGGTTCGGGAAAAATGAGCAGTTCTTC. Amino acids: CASSILGFGKNEQFF.

The chain carries TRBV2 and TRBJ2-5, with 12 nucleotides matching TRBD2. The germline V gene has CDR1 SNHLY and CDR2 FYNNEI. The CDR3 extends over 14 amino acids. After removal of 6 bases from V and 7 bases from J, the junction contained 6 bases not matched to a gene. The CDR3 DNA sequence: TGTGCCAGCAGCGGACTAGCGGGACAGGGGACCCAGTACTTC. It translates to CASSGLAGQGTQYF.